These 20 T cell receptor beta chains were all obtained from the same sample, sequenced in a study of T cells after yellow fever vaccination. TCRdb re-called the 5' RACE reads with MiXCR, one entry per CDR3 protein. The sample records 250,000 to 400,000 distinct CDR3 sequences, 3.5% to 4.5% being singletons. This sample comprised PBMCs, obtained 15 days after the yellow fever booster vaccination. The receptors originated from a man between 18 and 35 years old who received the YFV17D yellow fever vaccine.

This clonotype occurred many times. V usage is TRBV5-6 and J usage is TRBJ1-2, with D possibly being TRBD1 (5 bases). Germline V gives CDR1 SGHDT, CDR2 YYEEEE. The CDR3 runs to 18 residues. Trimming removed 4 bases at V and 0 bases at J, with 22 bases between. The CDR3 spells CASSLRPTGTGSNYGYTF. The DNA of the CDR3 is TGTGCCAGCAGCCTCCGACCCACCGGGACTGGATCTAACTATGGCTACACCTTC.

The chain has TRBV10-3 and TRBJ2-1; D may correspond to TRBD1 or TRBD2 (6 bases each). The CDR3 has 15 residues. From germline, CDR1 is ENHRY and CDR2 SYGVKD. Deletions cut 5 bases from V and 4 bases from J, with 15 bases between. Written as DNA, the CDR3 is TGTGCCATCAGTCAGGCGGGGACATTGTACAATGAGCAGTTCTTC. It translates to CAISQAGTLYNEQFF.

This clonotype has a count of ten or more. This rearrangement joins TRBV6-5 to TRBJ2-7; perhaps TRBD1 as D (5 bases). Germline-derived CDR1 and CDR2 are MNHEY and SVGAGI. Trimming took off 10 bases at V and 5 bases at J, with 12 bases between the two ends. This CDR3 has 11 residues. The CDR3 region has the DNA TGTGCCACCGACAGTCACCACGAGCAGTACTTC. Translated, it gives CATDSHHEQYF.

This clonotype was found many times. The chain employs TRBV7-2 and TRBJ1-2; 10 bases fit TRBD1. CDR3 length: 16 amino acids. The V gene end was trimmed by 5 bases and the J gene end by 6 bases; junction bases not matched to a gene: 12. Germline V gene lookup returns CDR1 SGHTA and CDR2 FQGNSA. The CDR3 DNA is TGTGCCAGCAGCCCGAGGGGACAGGGGAATTCAAATGGCTACACCTTC. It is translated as CASSPRGQGNSNGYTF.

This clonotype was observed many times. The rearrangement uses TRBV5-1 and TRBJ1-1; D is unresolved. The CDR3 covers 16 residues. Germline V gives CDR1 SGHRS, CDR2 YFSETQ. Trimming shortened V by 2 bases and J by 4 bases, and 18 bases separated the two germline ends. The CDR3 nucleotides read TGCGCCAGCAGCTTCCGGGGAAGTAAGGTGGGCACTGAAGCTTTCTTT. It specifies CASSFRGSKVGTEAFF.

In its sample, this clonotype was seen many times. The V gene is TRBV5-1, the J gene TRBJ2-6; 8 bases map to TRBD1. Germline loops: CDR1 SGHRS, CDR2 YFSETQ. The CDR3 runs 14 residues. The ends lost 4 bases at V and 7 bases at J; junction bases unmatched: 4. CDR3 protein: CASSRGQGANVLTF. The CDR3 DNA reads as TGCGCCAGCAGCCGAGGACAGGGTGCCAACGTCCTGACTTTC.

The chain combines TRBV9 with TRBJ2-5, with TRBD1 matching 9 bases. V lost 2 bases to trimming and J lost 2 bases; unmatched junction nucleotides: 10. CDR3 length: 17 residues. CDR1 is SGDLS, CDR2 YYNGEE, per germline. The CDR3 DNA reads TGTGCCAGCAGCGTTTACGCTGGGACAGGGCTTCAAGAGACCCAGTACTTC. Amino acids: CASSVYAGTGLQETQYF.

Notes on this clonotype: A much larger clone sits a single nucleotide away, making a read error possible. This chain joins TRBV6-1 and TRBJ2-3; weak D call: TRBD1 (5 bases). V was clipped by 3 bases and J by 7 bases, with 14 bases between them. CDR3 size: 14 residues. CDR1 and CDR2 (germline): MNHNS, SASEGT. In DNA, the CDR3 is TGTGCCAGCAGTGATGCCGATAGGGGTCATACGCAGTATTTT. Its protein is CASSDADRGHTQYF.

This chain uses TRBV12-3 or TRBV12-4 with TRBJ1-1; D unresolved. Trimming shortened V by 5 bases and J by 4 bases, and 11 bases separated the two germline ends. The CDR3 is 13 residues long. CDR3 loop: CASSLTTATEAFF. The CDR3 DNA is TGTGCCAGCAGTCTCACCACGGCCACTGAAGCTTTCTTT.

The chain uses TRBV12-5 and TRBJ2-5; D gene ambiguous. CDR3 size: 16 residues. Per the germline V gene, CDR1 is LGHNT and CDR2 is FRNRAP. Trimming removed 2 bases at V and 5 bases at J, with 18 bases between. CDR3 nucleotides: TGTGCTAGTGGTTTGCAGGCCTTTGCAGGCTCGGAGACCCAGTACTTC. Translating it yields CASGLQAFAGSETQYF.

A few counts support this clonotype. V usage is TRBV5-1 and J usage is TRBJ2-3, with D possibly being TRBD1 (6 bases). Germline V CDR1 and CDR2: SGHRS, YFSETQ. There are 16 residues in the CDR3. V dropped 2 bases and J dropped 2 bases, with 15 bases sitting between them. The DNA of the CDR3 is TGCGCCAGCAGCTTATACAGGGATGGGCTCACAGATACGCAGTATTTT. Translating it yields CASSLYRDGLTDTQYF.

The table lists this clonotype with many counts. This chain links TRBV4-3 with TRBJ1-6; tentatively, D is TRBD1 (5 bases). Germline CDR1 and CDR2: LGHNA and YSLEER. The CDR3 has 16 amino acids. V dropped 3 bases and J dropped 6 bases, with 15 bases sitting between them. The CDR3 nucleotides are TGCGCCAGCAGCCAGAATCCTAGCGGGGCTAATTCACCCCTCCACTTT. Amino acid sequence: CASSQNPSGANSPLHF.

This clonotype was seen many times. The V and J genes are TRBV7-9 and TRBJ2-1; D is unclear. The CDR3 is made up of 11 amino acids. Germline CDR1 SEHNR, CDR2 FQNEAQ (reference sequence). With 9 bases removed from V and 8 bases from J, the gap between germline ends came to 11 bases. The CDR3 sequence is CASGLRDEQFF. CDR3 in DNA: TGTGCCAGTGGCCTACGGGATGAGCAGTTCTTC.

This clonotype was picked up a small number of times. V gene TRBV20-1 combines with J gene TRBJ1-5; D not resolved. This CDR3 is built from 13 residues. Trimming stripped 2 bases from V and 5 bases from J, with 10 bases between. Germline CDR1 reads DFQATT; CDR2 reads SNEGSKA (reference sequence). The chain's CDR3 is CSARWSQYQPQHF. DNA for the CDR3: TGCAGTGCTAGATGGTCGCAGTATCAGCCCCAGCATTTT.

This CDR3 is CASSSPRGPQGDEQFF. CDR3 in DNA: TGCGCCAGCAGCTCTCCGAGGGGGCCACAAGGTGATGAGCAGTTCTTC. The V call is TRBV5-1, the J call TRBJ2-1, with 7 nucleotides matching TRBD1. The CDR3 runs to 16 residues. Trimming cost V 3 bases and J 8 bases; bases outside gene matches: 14. The germline CDR1 and CDR2 sequences are SGHRS and YFSETQ.

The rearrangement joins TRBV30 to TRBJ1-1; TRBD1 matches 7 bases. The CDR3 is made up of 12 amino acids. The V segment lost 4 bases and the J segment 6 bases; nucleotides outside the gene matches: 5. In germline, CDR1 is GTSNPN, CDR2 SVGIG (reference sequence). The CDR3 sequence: CAWTTGSPEAFF. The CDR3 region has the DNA TGTGCCTGGACGACAGGGTCGCCTGAAGCTTTCTTT.

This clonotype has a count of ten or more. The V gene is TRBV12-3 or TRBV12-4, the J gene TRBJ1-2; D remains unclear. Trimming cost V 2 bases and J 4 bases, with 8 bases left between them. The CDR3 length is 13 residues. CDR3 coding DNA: TGTGCCAGCAGTTTACCTCTCGGCTATGGCTACACCTTC. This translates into CASSLPLGYGYTF.

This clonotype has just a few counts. CDR3 nucleotide sequence: TGTGCCAGTACCAAGACAGGGGGCTGGACCGGGGAGCTGTTTTTT. It is translated as CASTKTGGWTGELFF. The chain joins TRBV7-2 to TRBJ2-2, with 10 bases aligning to TRBD1. The germline CDR1 and CDR2 sequences are SGHTA and FQGNSA. CDR3 size: 15 residues. V lost 9 bases and J lost 5; bases outside the gene matches: 9.

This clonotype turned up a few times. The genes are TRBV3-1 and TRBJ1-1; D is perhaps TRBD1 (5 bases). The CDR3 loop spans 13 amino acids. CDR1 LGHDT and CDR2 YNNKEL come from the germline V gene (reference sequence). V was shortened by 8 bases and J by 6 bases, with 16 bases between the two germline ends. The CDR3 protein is CASGSQGEPEAFF. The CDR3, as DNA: TGTGCCAGCGGTTCCCAGGGAGAACCTGAAGCTTTCTTT.

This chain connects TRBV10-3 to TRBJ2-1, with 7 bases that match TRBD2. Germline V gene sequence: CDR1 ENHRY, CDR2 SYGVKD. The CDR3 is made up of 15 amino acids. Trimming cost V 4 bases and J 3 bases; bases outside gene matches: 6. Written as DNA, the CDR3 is TGTGCCATCAGTGTCGGGGGGTCCTACTACAATGAGCAGTTCTTC. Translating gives CAISVGGSYYNEQFF.